The clone carrying this TCR beta chain appeared many times. The antigen remains unidentified. TCRdb reprocessed the reads via MiXCR and lists one record per CDR3 protein. Altogether around 750,000 distinct CDR3 sequences are present, around a third being singletons, with the ten largest covering 9.5% to 15%. This sample was included in a study of T cell repertoires in cytomegalovirus infection. Looking at the study overall: CMV infection together with matching HLA type was indicated by public TCR beta signatures.

Per the germline V gene, CDR1 is SEHNR and CDR2 is FQNEAQ (reference sequence). V dropped 5 bases and J dropped 4 bases, with 9 bases sitting between them. The CDR3 contains 14 residues. Overall study findings and caveats: Carriers of CMV and the relevant HLA type were discriminated by public TCR beta frequency.

The TCR originated in a human donor in good health (CMV status not recorded). Some clones in this sample may be carry-over from other donors' samples. The source was cultured CD8+ T cells from PBMCs, collected from culture after CMV antigen stimulation. V and J are TRBV7-9 and TRBJ2-6, with D hard to call. DNA of the CDR3: TGTGCCAGCAGCCCCCCGTTAGGGGCCAACGTCCTGACTTTC. Translated, it gives CASSPPLGANVLTF.